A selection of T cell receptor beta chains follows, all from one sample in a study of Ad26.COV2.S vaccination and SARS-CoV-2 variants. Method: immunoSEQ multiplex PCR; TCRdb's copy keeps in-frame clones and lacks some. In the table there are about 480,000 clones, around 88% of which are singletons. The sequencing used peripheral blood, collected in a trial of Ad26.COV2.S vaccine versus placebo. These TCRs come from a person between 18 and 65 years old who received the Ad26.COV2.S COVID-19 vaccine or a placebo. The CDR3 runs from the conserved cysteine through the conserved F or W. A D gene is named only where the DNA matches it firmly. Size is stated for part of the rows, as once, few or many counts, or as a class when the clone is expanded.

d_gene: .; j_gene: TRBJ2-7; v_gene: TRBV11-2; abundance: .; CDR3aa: CASSWGDEQYF; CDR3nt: TGTGCCAGCAGCTGGGGGGATGAGCAGTACTTC
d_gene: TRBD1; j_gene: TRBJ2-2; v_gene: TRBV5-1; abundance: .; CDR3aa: CASSYPGQGNTGELFF; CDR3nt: TGCGCCAGCAGTTACCCGGGACAGGGGAACACCGGGGAGCTGTTTTTT
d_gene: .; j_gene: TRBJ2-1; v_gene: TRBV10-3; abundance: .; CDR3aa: CAISEPFGQSSYNEQFF; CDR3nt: TGTGCCATCAGTGAGCCCTTCGGACAGAGCTCCTACAATGAGCAGTTCTTC
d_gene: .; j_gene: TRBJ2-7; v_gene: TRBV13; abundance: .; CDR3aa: CASGLSRDKSYEQYF; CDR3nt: TGTGCCAGCGGGCTCTCCCGGGACAAATCCTACGAGCAGTACTTC
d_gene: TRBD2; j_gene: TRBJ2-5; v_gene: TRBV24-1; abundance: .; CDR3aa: CATSDPPRGGRAETQYF; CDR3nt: TGTGCCACCAGTGACCCCCCGCGGGGCGGGAGGGCCGAGACCCAGTACTTC
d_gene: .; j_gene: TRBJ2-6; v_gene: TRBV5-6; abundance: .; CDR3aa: CASSSQGSGANVLTF; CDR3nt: TGTGCCAGCAGCTCACAGGGCTCTGGGGCCAACGTCCTGACTTTC
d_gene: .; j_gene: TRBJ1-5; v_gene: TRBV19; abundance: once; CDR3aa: CASSGERVGDGQPQHF; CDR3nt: TGTGCCAGTAGTGGCGAGAGAGTGGGCGACGGACAGCCCCAGCATTTT
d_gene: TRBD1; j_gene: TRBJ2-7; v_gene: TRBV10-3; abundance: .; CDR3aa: CAIKDREREQYF; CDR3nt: TGTGCCATCAAGGACAGGGAGAGGGAGCAGTACTTC
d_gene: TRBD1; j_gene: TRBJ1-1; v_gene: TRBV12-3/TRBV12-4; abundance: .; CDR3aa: CASNLQGGTEAFF; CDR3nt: TGTGCCAGCAACCTACAGGGGGGCACTGAAGCTTTCTTT
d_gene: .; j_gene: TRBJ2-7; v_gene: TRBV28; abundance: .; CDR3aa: CASTLRDRDTITSRNEQYF; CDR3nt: TGTGCCAGCACCCTCCGTGACAGGGATACAATTACTAGCAGGAACGAGCAGTACTTC
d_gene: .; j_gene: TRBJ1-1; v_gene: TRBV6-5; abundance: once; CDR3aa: CASSYSHGGTEAFF; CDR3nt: TGTGCCAGCAGTTACTCACACGGGGGGACTGAAGCTTTCTTT
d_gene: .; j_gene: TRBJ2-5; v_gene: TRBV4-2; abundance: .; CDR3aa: CASSQDARGETQYF; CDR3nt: TGTGCCAGCAGCCAAGATGCCCGGGGAGAGACCCAGTACTTC
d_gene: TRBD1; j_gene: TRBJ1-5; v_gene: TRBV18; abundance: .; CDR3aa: CASSPQGASQPQHF; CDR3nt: TGTGCCAGCTCGCCACAGGGGGCGAGTCAGCCCCAGCATTTT
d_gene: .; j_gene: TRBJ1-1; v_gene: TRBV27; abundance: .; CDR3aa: CASSLYSWTEAFF; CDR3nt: TGTGCCAGCAGTTTATATTCTTGGACTGAAGCTTTCTTT
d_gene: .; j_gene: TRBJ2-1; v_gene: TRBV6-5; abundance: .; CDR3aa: CASRNGFNEQFF; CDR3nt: TGTGCCAGCAGAAATGGATTCAATGAGCAGTTCTTC
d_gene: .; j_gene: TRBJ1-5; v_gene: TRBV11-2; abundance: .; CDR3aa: CASSLGVMEPQHF; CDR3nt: TGTGCCAGCAGCTTAGGGGTTATGGAGCCCCAGCATTTT
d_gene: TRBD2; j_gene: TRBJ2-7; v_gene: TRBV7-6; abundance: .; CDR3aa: CASSSSPPGRVDEQYF; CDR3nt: TGTGCCAGCAGCTCATCCCCCCCGGGGAGGGTGGACGAGCAGTACTTC
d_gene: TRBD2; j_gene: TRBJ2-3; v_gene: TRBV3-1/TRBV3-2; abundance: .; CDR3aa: CASSQDSFGGRQGDTQYF; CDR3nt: TGTGCCAGCAGCCAAGATTCATTCGGCGGGAGGCAGGGAGATACGCAGTATTTT
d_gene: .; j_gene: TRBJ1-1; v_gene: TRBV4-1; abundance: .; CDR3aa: CASSQEVGQMNTEAFF; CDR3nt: TGCGCCAGCAGCCAAGAGGTGGGCCAGATGAACACTGAAGCTTTCTTT
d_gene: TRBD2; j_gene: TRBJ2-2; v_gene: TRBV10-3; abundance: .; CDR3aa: CATQTSGNAGELFF; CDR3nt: TGTGCCACTCAAACTAGCGGGAACGCCGGGGAGCTGTTTTTT
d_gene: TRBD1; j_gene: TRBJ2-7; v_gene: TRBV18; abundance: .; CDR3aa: CASSGGTGGTYEQYF; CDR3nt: TGTGCCAGCTCGGGCGGGACAGGTGGGACCTACGAGCAGTACTTC
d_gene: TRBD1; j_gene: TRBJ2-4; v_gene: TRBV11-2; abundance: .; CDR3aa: CASSLPGQGALQYF; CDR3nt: TGTGCCAGCAGCCTGCCGGGACAGGGGGCTCTACAGTACTTC
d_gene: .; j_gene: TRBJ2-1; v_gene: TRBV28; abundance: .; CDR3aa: CASSLLNYNEQFF; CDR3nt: TGTGCCAGCAGTTTACTCAACTACAATGAGCAGTTCTTC
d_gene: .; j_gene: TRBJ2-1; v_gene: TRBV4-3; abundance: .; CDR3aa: CASSPSPPGAYNEQFF; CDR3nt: TGCGCCAGCAGCCCAAGTCCGCCAGGGGCCTACAATGAGCAGTTCTTC
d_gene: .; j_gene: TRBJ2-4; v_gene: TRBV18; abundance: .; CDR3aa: CASSPGDELAKNIQYF; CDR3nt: TGTGCCAGCTCACCGGGGGACGAACTAGCCAAAAACATTCAGTACTTC
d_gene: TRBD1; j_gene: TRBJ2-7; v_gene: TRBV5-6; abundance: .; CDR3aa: CASSLRPGQAYEQYF; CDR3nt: TGTGCCAGCAGCTTGAGGCCGGGACAGGCCTACGAGCAGTACTTC
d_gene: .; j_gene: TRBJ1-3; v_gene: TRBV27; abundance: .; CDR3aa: CASSLGGDSGNTIYF; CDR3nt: TGTGCCAGCAGTTTAGGCGGGGACTCTGGAAACACCATATATTTT
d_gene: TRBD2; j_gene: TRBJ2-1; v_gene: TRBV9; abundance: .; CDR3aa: CASSRGERDRPGSYNEQFF; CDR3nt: TGTGCCAGCAGTCGAGGCGAGCGGGACCGCCCAGGCTCCTACAATGAGCAGTTCTTC
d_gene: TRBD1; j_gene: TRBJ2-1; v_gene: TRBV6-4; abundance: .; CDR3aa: CASSEFGTGLGGEQFF; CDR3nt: TGTGCCAGCAGTGAGTTTGGGACAGGGCTCGGCGGTGAGCAGTTCTTC
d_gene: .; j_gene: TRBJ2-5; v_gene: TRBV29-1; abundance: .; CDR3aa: CSVEEIVQETQYF; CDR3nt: TGCAGCGTTGAAGAAATCGTACAAGAGACCCAGTACTTC
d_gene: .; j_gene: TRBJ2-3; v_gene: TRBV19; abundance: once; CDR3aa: CASTMGVAVDTQYF; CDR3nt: TGTGCCAGTACTATGGGGGTAGCGGTAGATACGCAGTATTTT
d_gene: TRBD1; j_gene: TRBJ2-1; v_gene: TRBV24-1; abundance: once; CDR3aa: CATSDPSGQHLNEQFF; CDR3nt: TGTGCCACCAGTGATCCCTCGGGACAGCACCTCAATGAGCAGTTCTTC
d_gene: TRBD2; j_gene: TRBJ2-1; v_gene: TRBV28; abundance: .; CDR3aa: CASSPPGLLYNEQFF; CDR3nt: TGTGCCAGCAGTCCCCCGGGACTACTATACAATGAGCAGTTCTTC
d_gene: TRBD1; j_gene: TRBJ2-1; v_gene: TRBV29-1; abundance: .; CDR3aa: CSVGQGFRNEQFF; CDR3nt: TGCAGCGTCGGACAGGGATTCAGGAATGAGCAGTTCTTC
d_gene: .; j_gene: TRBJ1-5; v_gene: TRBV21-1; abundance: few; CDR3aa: CASEPGQGCGGNQPQHF; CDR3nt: TGTGCCAGCGAACCGGGACAGGGTTGTGGGGGCAATCAGCCCCAGCATTTT
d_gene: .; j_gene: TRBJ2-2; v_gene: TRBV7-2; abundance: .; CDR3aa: CASSLWHPGSGELFF; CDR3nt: TGTGCCAGCAGCTTGTGGCACCCAGGGAGCGGGGAGCTGTTTTTT
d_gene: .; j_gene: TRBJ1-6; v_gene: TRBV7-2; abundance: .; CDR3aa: CASSLDWGRNSPLHF; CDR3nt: TGTGCCAGCAGCTTAGACTGGGGCCGGAATTCACCCCTCCACTTT
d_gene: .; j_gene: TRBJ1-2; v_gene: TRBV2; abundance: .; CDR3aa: CASMSTTYGYTF; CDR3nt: TGTGCCAGCATGTCGACCACCTATGGCTACACCTTC
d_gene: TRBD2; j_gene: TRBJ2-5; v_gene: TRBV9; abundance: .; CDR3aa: CASSASGGSFAETQYF; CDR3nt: TGTGCCAGCAGCGCCTCTGGCGGGAGTTTTGCGGAGACCCAGTACTTC
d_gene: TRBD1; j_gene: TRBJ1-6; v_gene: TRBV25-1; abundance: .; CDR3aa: CASSGLTGVGSPLHF; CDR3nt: TGTGCCAGCAGTGGACTAACAGGGGTTGGTTCACCCCTCCACTTT
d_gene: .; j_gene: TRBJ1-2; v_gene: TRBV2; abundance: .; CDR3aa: CASSHRQVYGYTF; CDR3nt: TGTGCCAGCAGTCATCGACAGGTTTATGGCTACACCTTC
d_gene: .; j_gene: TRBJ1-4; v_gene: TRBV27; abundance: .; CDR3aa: CASRPTGSSEKLFF; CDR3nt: TGTGCCAGCAGACCCACTGGTAGTTCTGAAAAACTGTTTTTT
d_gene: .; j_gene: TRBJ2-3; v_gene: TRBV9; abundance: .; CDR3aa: CASSVGSGPDTQYF; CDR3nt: TGTGCCAGCAGCGTAGGTTCGGGGCCAGATACGCAGTATTTT
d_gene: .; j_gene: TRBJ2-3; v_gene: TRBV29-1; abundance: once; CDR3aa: CSVDGFRTDTQYF; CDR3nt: TGCAGCGTTGACGGGTTCCGCACAGATACGCAGTATTTT
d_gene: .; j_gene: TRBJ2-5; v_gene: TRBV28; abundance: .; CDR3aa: CASSLGLVQETQYF; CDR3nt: TGTGCCAGCAGTTTGGGTCTAGTCCAAGAGACCCAGTACTTC
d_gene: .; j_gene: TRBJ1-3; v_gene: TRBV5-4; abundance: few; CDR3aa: CASSLRGVSGNTIYF; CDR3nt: TGTGCCAGCAGCTTGCGAGGGGTATCTGGAAACACCATATATTTT
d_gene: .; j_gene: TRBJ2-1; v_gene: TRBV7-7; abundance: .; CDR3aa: CASSLGDDGYNEQFF; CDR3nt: TGTGCTAGCAGCTTAGGGGATGATGGGTACAATGAGCAGTTCTTC
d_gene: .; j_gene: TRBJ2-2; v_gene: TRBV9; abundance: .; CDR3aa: CASSVAGTSNTGELFF; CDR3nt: TGTGCCAGCAGCGTAGCTGGGACTTCGAACACCGGGGAGCTGTTTTTT